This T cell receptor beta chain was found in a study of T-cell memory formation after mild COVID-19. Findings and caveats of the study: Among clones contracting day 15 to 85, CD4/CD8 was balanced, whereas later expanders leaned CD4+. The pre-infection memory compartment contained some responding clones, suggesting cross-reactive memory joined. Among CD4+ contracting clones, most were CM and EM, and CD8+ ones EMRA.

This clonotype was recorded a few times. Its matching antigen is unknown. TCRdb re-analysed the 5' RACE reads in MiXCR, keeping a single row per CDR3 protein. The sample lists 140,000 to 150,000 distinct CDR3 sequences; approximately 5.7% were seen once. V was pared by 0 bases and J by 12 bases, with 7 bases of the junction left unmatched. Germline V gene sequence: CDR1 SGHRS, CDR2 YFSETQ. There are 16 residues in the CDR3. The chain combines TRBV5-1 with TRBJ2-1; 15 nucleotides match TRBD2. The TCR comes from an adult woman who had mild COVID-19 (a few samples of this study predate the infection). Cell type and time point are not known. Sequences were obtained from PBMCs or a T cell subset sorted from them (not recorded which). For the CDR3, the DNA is TGCGCCAGCAGCTTGGAGGGGACTAGCGGGGGGCTTATGCAGTTCTTC. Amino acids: CASSLEGTSGGLMQFF.